The clone carrying this TCR beta chain showed up many times. As yet, its antigen is unknown. J lost 0 bases, V lost 5 bases, and 13 bases had no gene match. Germline assignment: CDR1 MNHNS and CDR2 SASEGT. The length of the CDR3 is 17 residues. The source of the sample is a study of CD8 T cells in ankylosing spondylitis. One entry per CDR3 protein results from TCRdb running MiXCR on the 5' RACE reads. The data show a few hundred thousand distinct CDR3 sequences, with over 15% seen just once and around 7.8% held by the top ten. Points from the study as a whole: In ankylosing spondylitis blood, a motif of fewer than 10 highly homologous TCR beta variants appeared characteristic.

The rearrangement joins TRBV6-1 to TRBJ2-7; 7 nucleotides line up with TRBD1. The sample consisted of blood, either unsorted or a sorted T cell fraction (not recorded which). This TCR was sampled from a male donor with ankylosing spondylitis or in good health (not recorded which). CDR3 loop: CASSPIGRTGDSYEQYV. The CDR3 DNA follows: TGTGCCAGCAGTCCCATAGGGCGGACAGGAGACTCCTACGAGCAGTACGTC.